A single TCR beta chain is shown here with its context. Its target is not known. These data belong to a study of T cell repertoires in cytomegalovirus infection. Study as a whole: Public TCR beta signatures indicated both CMV infection and matching HLA type. General study points: Clonotypes of TCR beta that were HLA-C-restricted and CMV-specific dominated the ex vivo response.

One entry per CDR3 protein results from TCRdb running MiXCR on the reads. Among 60,000 to 80,000 distinct CDR3 sequences listed, around 20% were seen once. Germline-derived CDR1 and CDR2 are MRHNA and SNTAGT. The V end was cut by 3 bases, the J end by 2 bases, with 7 bases between. CDR3 size: 14 residues. This chain joins TRBV6-4 and TRBJ2-2; D not certain. The sample in question was CD8+ T cells from cultured PBMCs, obtained from culture after CMV antigen stimulation. The sequence came from a human donor in good health (CMV status not recorded). Some clones in this sample may be carry-over from other donors' samples. CDR3 in DNA: TGTGCCAGCAGTGAGGGCAGTAACACCGGGGAGCTGTTTTTT. Translating gives CASSEGSNTGELFF.